One and the same sample provided the 11 T cell receptor beta chains below, sequenced in a study of T cell responses to AZD1222 COVID-19 vaccine. The table came from immunoSEQ multiplex PCR; TCRdb's copy has only in-frame clones and leaves some out. This sample has under 75,000 clones, with about 85% found just once. Material: peripheral blood, obtained on day 0 of AZD1222 vaccination. These receptors all stem from an adult in good health.

This clone was recorded once. This rearrangement joins TRBV4-1 to TRBJ2-7; 8 bases are a match to TRBD1. V lost 2 bases and J lost 4; bases outside the gene matches: 7. The CDR3 consists of 15 residues. Per germline, CDR1 MGHRA and CDR2 YSYEKL. CDR3 DNA: TGCGCCAGCAGCCAACCCGGACAGGGAAGATACGAGCAGTACTTC. This gives the protein CASSQPGQGRYEQYF.

This chain connects TRBV7-9 to TRBJ2-2; 10 nucleotides align to TRBD2. V was pared by 5 bases and J by 6 bases, with 6 bases of the junction left unmatched. The CDR3 loop spans 15 amino acids. Germline lookup yields CDR1 SEHNR and CDR2 FQNEAQ (reference sequence). Written as DNA, the CDR3 is TGTGCCAGCAGCCCCCTAGCGGGAGTCGCCGGGGAGCTGTTTTTT. Translated: CASSPLAGVAGELFF.

The chain employs TRBV5-8 and TRBJ1-1; 7 bases align to TRBD1. The CDR3 sequence is 16 residues long. Trimming at V came to 0 bases and at J to 1 base, leaving 6 bases not matched to a gene. Germline CDR1 is SGHTS and CDR2 is YDEGEE. The chain's CDR3 is CASSLGFGTANTEAFF. The CDR3 nucleotides read TGTGCCAGCAGCTTGGGCTTCGGGACAGCGAACACTGAAGCTTTCTTT.

The chain links TRBV30 to TRBJ2-1; D unresolved. The CDR3 runs to 14 residues. The germline V and J ends were trimmed by 5 bases and 0 bases, with 11 bases remaining between them. Germline CDR1 is GTSNPN and CDR2 is SVGIG (reference sequence). CDR3 bases: TGTGCCTGGCAATCTACCAGCTCCTACAATGAGCAGTTCTTC. This encodes CAWQSTSSYNEQFF.

The chain uses TRBV9 and TRBJ2-5; 7 bases are a match to TRBD2. V lost 0 bases and J lost 4; bases outside the gene matches: 0. Germline V gives CDR1 SGDLS, CDR2 YYNGEE. The CDR3 spans 13 residues. CDR3 coding DNA: TGTGCCAGCAGCGTAGGACTAGCAGAGACCCAGTACTTC. Amino acid sequence: CASSVGLAETQYF. The full variable domain, with the rest looked up from reference TRBV9 and TRBJ2-5, is DSGVTQTPKHLITATGQRVTLRCSPRSGDLSVYWYQQSLDQGLQFLIQYYNGEERAKGNILERFSAQQFPDLHSELNLSSLELGDSALYFCASSVGLAETQYFGPGTRLLVL.

The chain recombines TRBV6-5 with TRBJ1-3; 7 bases line up with TRBD1. J gave up 3 bases and V 6 bases, and 8 bases lay outside the gene matches. CDR1 and CDR2 from the germline V gene are MNHEY and SVGAGI. This CDR3 region has 15 residues. The CDR3 loop is CASRVGGQSGNTIYF. CDR3 coding DNA: TGTGCCAGCAGGGTCGGGGGACAGAGTGGAAACACCATATATTTT.

V gene TRBV19 combines with J gene TRBJ1-1; no firm D call. With 3 bases removed from V and 5 bases from J, the gap between germline ends came to 13 bases. Germline V lookup: CDR1 LNHDA, CDR2 SQIVND (reference sequence). The CDR3 sequence is 14 residues long. The CDR3 sequence: CASSIEAGWTEAFF. Here the CDR3 DNA reads TGTGCCAGTAGTATTGAGGCGGGATGGACTGAAGCTTTCTTT.

CDR3: CASSFRDIHTGELFF. The CDR3 bases are TGTGCCAGCAGTTTCCGGGACATTCACACCGGGGAGCTGTTTTTT. The chain is built from TRBV27 and TRBJ2-2; D is possibly TRBD1 (6 bases). From germline, CDR1 is MNHEY and CDR2 SMNVEV (reference sequence). The germline V and J ends were trimmed by 3 bases and 3 bases, with 11 bases remaining between them. This CDR3 is built from 15 residues.

The gene calls are TRBV5-1 and TRBJ1-2; the D gene is possibly TRBD1 (5 bases). The CDR3 contains 13 residues. V lost 4 bases, J lost 6 bases, and 13 bases lay in between. Germline V gives CDR1 SGHRS, CDR2 YFSETQ. The CDR3 is CASSLLQGDGYTF. The CDR3 bases are TGCGCCAGCAGCCTGCTTCAGGGCGATGGCTACACCTTC.

The V gene is TRBV16, the J gene TRBJ2-2, with D possibly being TRBD1 (5 bases). Per the germline V gene, CDR1 is KGHSY and CDR2 is FQNENV. V shed 1 base and J shed 4 bases, with 13 bases lying between them. This CDR3 has 16 amino acids. CDR3 coding DNA: TGTGCCAGCAGCCAATTGGCACAGGCGTCCACCGGGGAGCTGTTTTTT. Amino acids: CASSQLAQASTGELFF.

The chain combines TRBV13 with TRBJ2-7; possibly TRBD2 for D (5 bases). The V gene's germline CDR1 is PRHDT and CDR2 FYEKMQ (reference sequence). The CDR3 extends over 14 amino acids. Trimming removed 3 bases at V and 3 bases at J, with 12 bases between. CDR3 coding DNA: TGTGCCAGCAGCTTGGGCAGGACTTTCTACGAGCAGTACTTC. Translated: CASSLGRTFYEQYF. Looking up the rest from reference TRBV13 and TRBJ2-7 gives the full variable domain: AAGVIQSPRHLIKEKRETATLKCYPIPRHDTVYWYQQGPGQDPQFLISFYEKMQSDKGSIPDRFSAQQFSDYHSELNMSSLELGDSALYFCASSLGRTFYEQYFGPGTRLTVT.